This T cell receptor (beta chain) appears in the sequencing data of a study of shared clonotypes between healthy human individuals. Study-wide results and caveats: Non-shared clonotypes showed lower generation probabilities than clonotypes common to all four donors. Clonotype sharing across a few donors was observed for around 5.1% of naive CD4 clonotypes. Sequencing of the sorted subsets was shown by rarefaction to be incomplete despite large depth.

Sequencing used immunoSEQ multiplex PCR; TCRdb keeps in-frame clones, though not all of them. The table has 2 million to 2.5 million clones, under 97% seen once; the top ten hold roughly 0.13%. Healthy HIV-negative adults without recent acute infections or vaccinations served as donors. Remarks on this clone: Its antigen is not known.

Trimming pared 4 bases from V and 8 bases from J, leaving 8 bases between. This CDR3 has 12 amino acids. Germline V gene sequence: CDR1 LNHNV, CDR2 YYDKDF (reference sequence). The sequence was collected from a man aged 18 to 30 in good health. The sequencing sample was made of naive CD4+ T cells sorted from blood. The sample's subset: CD45RA+ positively selected. This chain joins TRBV15 and TRBJ1-4; the D is unclear. The CDR3 sequence is CATSKSREKLFF. The CDR3 coding sequence is TGTGCCACCAGCAAGTCTCGAGAAAAACTGTTTTTT.